Detailed here is one T cell receptor beta chain. Trimming pared 5 bases from V and 0 bases from J, leaving 13 bases between. The germline V gene encodes CDR1 SGDLS and CDR2 YYNGEE. The CDR3 is 15 amino acids. The sample comes from a study of glioma-infiltrating T cells after dendritic cell vaccination. The time point here: after dendritic cell vaccination, including at tumor progression/relapse. The data were produced by immunoSEQ multiplex PCR, yet TCRdb's version contains in-frame clones alone and is incomplete. The repertoire includes almost 90,000 clones, about four fifths of them detected once, and less than 7% sits in the top ten.

The sequence was collected from a human donor with glioblastoma. Sample: blood, taken after dendritic cell vaccination. This chain joins TRBV9 and TRBJ2-3; perhaps TRBD1 as D (6 bases). The CDR3 bases are TGTGCCAGCAGTCGGACAGCCTTTAGCACAGATACGCAGTATTTT. Translating it yields CASSRTAFSTDTQYF.